This TCR beta chain stems from a study of blood T cell repertoires in COVID-19. Study-level information: T cells, B-cell-depleted T cells, or PBMCs supplied cDNA or gDNA.

CDR3 length: 13 amino acids. With 3 bases removed from V and 2 bases from J, the gap between germline ends came to 8 bases. Germline V gene sequence: CDR1 MDHEN, CDR2 SYDVKM. As processed by the authors: Amplification of reference gene primers provided the estimated nucleated cell counts. TCRdb's table, derived via immunoSEQ multiplex PCR, lists solely in-frame clones and lacks some. The V and J calls and the clone size are those of that table, but D and trimming were determined from the DNA. The sample lists nearly 95,000 clones, under 90% occurring once. This TCR was recovered from a human donor with active COVID-19. The donor label of this sample is uncertain. The V gene is TRBV28, the J gene TRBJ2-7; D unresolved. The specimen was peripheral blood. The CDR3 loop reads CASSFGRPYEQYF. As DNA, the CDR3 is TGTGCCAGCAGTTTTGGGCGACCCTACGAGCAGTACTTC. Full variable domain (outside the CDR3, taken from reference TRBV28 and TRBJ2-7): DVKVTQSSRYLVKRTGEKVFLECVQDMDHENMFWYRQDPGLGLRLIYFSYDVKMKEKGDIPEGYSVSREKKERFSLILESASTNQTSMYLCASSFGRPYEQYFGPGTRLTVT.